The following is a T cell receptor (beta chain) sequence with its context. No antigen is known for it. This record belongs to a study of blood T cells in healthy people across ages. Every donor contributed around 10 milliliters of peripheral blood by blood draw. Primed by a sample-barcoded 5' primer and a J-beta primer mix, a second PCR proceeded for roughly 6 to 12 cycles. With 12 random nucleotides, a template-switch adaptor tagged each individual cDNA molecule. TCRdb redid the calling of the 5' RACE reads with MiXCR, one entry per CDR3 protein. The data contain about 1.6 million distinct CDR3 sequences, about 32% of them singletons. Study conclusions and caveats: The fall in TCR beta diversity per million T cells was roughly linear with age. Nothing was known about donor CMV status, and this possibly confounded expanded clonotype changes.

The CDR3 has 14 amino acids. From germline, CDR1 is SEHNR and CDR2 FQNEAQ (reference sequence). Trimming removed 1 base at V and 6 bases at J, with 13 bases between. The source material was blood. The origin of this receptor is a woman in her 30s in good health. The chain combines TRBV7-9 with TRBJ2-7; D possibly corresponds to TRBD2 (6 bases). CDR3 sequence (DNA): TGTGCCAGCAGCTTAGATGGGGGGTCGGGCGAGCAGTACTTC. Its protein product is CASSLDGGSGEQYF.